This T cell receptor beta chain is drawn from a study of T cell repertoires in cytomegalovirus infection. Study-level background: Recently identified HLA-C-restricted CMV epitopes were among the peptides used. Matching HLA type, along with CMV infection, was indicated by public TCR beta signatures. Study outcomes and limitations: CMV-specific TCR beta clonotypes restricted by HLA-C dominated the ex vivo response.

For this clonotype: What it binds is not known.

TCRdb independently ran MiXCR on the reads; one entry per CDR3 protein. Seen here are 900,000 to 950,000 distinct CDR3 sequences, around 31% observed once, and the top ten hold around 15%. The CDR3 sequence is 14 residues long. The V gene's germline CDR1 is DFQATT and CDR2 SNEGSKA (reference sequence). The V and J ends lost 6 bases and 1 base respectively, with 16 bases between them. Source: cultured CD8+ T cells from PBMCs, taken from culture after CMV antigen stimulation. This TCR was sampled from a human donor in good health (CMV status not recorded). Some clones in this sample may be carry-over from other donors' samples. This chain links TRBV20-1 with TRBJ2-7; D is undetermined. The CDR3 region is CSARTHLGSYEQYV. As DNA, the CDR3 is TGCAGTGCAAGGACCCATTTGGGGTCCTACGAGCAGTACGTC.